These 26 T cell receptor beta chains originate from one sample sequenced in a study of T cell responses to AZD1222 COVID-19 vaccine. Method: immunoSEQ multiplex PCR; TCRdb's copy keeps in-frame clones and lacks some. This sample has tens of thousands of clones, with more than 75% found just once. This sample comprised peripheral blood, obtained on day 0 of AZD1222 vaccination. The source of these receptors is an adult in good health.

J is TRBJ2-1 and V is TRBV5-4; 8 bases fit TRBD2. The length of the CDR3 is 16 residues. Looked up from germline, CDR1 is SGHNT and CDR2 is YYREEE (reference sequence). Losses at the gene ends were 4 bases for V and 5 bases for J; bases not matched to a gene: 11. The CDR3 region has the DNA TGTGCCAGCAGCAAACGACTAGCGCAGCCCAACAATGAGCAGTTCTTC. Residues: CASSKRLAQPNNEQFF. Complete variable domain (other parts from reference TRBV5-4 and TRBJ2-1): ETGVTQSPTHLIKTRGQQVTLRCSSQSGHNTVSWYQQALGQGPQFIFQYYREEENGRGNFPPRFSGLQFPNYSSELNVNALELDDSALYLCASSKRLAQPNNEQFFGPGTRLTVL.

This sequence joins TRBV5-1 and TRBJ2-2; no reliable D call. Trimming removed 2 bases from V and 4 bases from J, with 12 bases in between. Looked up from germline, CDR1 is SGHRS and CDR2 is YFSETQ. The CDR3 sequence is 15 residues long. The DNA of the CDR3 is TGCGCCAGCAGCTTCTCCCTTGCTTCCACCGGGGAGCTGTTTTTT. Protein sequence: CASSFSLASTGELFF.

The V and J genes are TRBV28 and TRBJ1-5, with D possibly matching TRBD1 (5 bases). This CDR3 is built from 16 residues. With 2 bases removed from V and 2 bases from J, the gap between germline ends came to 13 bases. In germline, CDR1 is MDHEN, CDR2 SYDVKM. The CDR3 loop is CASSLRGWGGNQPQHF. The CDR3, as DNA: TGTGCCAGCAGTTTAAGGGGTTGGGGCGGCAATCAGCCCCAGCATTTT.

The V and J genes are TRBV28 and TRBJ2-5; the D call may be TRBD1 or TRBD2 (5 bases each). The CDR3 extends over 16 amino acids. Trimming took off 2 bases at V and 7 bases at J, with 20 bases between the two ends. Germline V gives CDR1 MDHEN, CDR2 SYDVKM. CDR3 sequence (DNA): TGTGCCAGCAGTTTAGGAGTGGGGGTGGCATCAGGGACCCAGTACTTC. This encodes CASSLGVGVASGTQYF.

This clone was seen a few times. This rearrangement joins TRBV7-8 to TRBJ1-3; tentatively, D is TRBD1 (5 bases). CDR3 length: 14 residues. Germline V gives CDR1 SGHVS, CDR2 FQNEAQ. The V and J ends lost 4 bases and 4 bases respectively, with 11 bases between them. The CDR3 protein is CASSYRGSGNTIYF. DNA for the CDR3: TGTGCCAGCAGCTATCGGGGGTCCGGAAACACCATATATTTT.

V usage is TRBV6-5 and J usage is TRBJ1-5; the D gene is possibly TRBD1 (5 bases). The CDR3 runs 16 residues. CDR1 and CDR2 (germline): MNHEY, SVGAGI. V dropped 0 bases and J dropped 4 bases, with 13 bases sitting between them. For the CDR3, the DNA is TGTGCCAGCAGTTACTCACCAAGACAGCATAATCAGCCCCAGCATTTT. As protein: CASSYSPRQHNQPQHF.

J is TRBJ2-7 and V is TRBV11-2; D remains unclear. The CDR3 covers 14 residues. The ends were cut back, 5 bases at V and 0 bases at J, with 11 bases in the middle. CDR1 and CDR2 (germline): SGHAT, FQNNGV. The CDR3 spells CASSLPDPSYEQYF. The CDR3 nucleotides are TGTGCCAGCAGCCTACCGGACCCCTCCTACGAGCAGTACTTC.

The chain combines TRBV7-9 with TRBJ1-1; TRBD1 aligns across 11 bases. The V and J ends lost 5 bases and 1 base, in that order; junction bases with no gene match: 6. CDR1 and CDR2 from the germline V gene are SEHNR and FQNEAQ (reference sequence). The CDR3 consists of 16 residues. CDR3 nucleotide sequence: TGTGCCAGCAGCCCTGGGACAGGGGGGGGGAACACTGAAGCTTTCTTT. Translation gives CASSPGTGGGNTEAFF.

This clone was seen a single time. V gene TRBV6-5 combines with J gene TRBJ2-1; D gene unclear. Trimming cost V 3 bases and J 16 bases, with 10 bases left between them. Germline CDR1 is MNHEY and CDR2 is SVGAGI. The CDR3 is 10 residues long. The CDR3 DNA follows: TGTGCCAGCAGTTATAACCCCGCATTCTTC. Its protein is CASSYNPAFF.

This clone was found a few times. DNA for the CDR3: TGTGCCAGTAGTATAGATGCGGGACTTACCGGGGAGCTGTTTTTT. It encodes CASSIDAGLTGELFF. The chain uses TRBV19 and TRBJ2-2; perhaps TRBD2 as D (6 bases). This CDR3 region has 15 residues. V was shortened by 0 bases and J by 5 bases, with 10 bases between the two germline ends. CDR1 is LNHDA and CDR2 is SQIVND in the germline V gene (reference sequence).

V is TRBV7-2 and J is TRBJ2-3; no reliable D call. Trimming removed 8 bases at V and 8 bases at J, with 14 bases between. Per germline, CDR1 SGHTA and CDR2 FQGNSA. This CDR3 has 12 residues. CDR3 DNA: TGTGCCAGCTCCCCGACTTCATCTACGCAGTATTTT. This translates into CASSPTSSTQYF.

The CDR3 is CASSLEGTPNSPLHF. The CDR3, as DNA: TGTGCCAGCAGCTTAGAGGGGACACCGAATTCACCCCTCCACTTT. This chain connects TRBV11-2 to TRBJ1-6; maybe TRBD1 (6 bases). Trimming shortened V by 0 bases and J by 7 bases, and 10 bases separated the two germline ends. Germline CDR1 SGHAT, CDR2 FQNNGV. The CDR3 runs 15 residues.

V usage is TRBV6-2 or TRBV6-3 and J usage is TRBJ1-1; 7 bases match TRBD1. The germline V gene encodes CDR1 MNHEY and CDR2 SVGEGT. V was clipped by 6 bases and J by 1 base; unmatched bases: 11. The CDR3 sequence is 16 residues long. The CDR3 sequence: CASSLPRTGWNTEAFF. As DNA, the CDR3 is TGTGCCAGCAGCCTACCCCGGACAGGCTGGAACACTGAAGCTTTCTTT.

The chain employs TRBV11-2 and TRBJ2-1; 9 bases are shared with TRBD1. The germline gives CDR1 SGHAT, CDR2 FQNNGV. V dropped 4 bases and J dropped 7; count of bases not matched to a gene: 8. This CDR3 has 15 residues. In nucleotides, the CDR3 is TGTGCCAGCAGCTACACAGGGGGCGCGGGGAATGAGCAGTTCTTC. This gives the protein CASSYTGGAGNEQFF.

The rearrangement links TRBV4-3 to TRBJ2-1, with unresolved D. CDR1 and CDR2 from the germline V gene are LGHNA and YSLEER. The CDR3 consists of 13 residues. Deletions cut 0 bases from V and 4 bases from J, with 4 bases between. In DNA form, the CDR3 reads TGCGCCAGCAGCCAAGAATCTTACAATGAGCAGTTCTTC. Its protein is CASSQESYNEQFF.

The V call is TRBV7-2, the J call TRBJ2-1, with a possible D match to TRBD2 (5 bases). V was cut by 1 base and J by 3 bases, with 7 bases left in between. The CDR3 covers 14 residues. The germline V gene encodes CDR1 SGHTA and CDR2 FQGNSA. The CDR3 here is CASSLVRDYNEQFF. In nucleotides, the CDR3 is TGTGCCAGCAGCTTAGTCCGGGACTACAATGAGCAGTTCTTC. The complete variable domain, with remaining parts taken from reference TRBV7-2 and TRBJ2-1, reads GAGVSQSPSNKVTEKGKDVELRCDPISGHTALYWYRQSLGQGLEFLIYFQGNSAPDKSGLPSDRFSAERTGGSVSTLTIQRTQQEDSAVYLCASSLVRDYNEQFFGPGTRLTVL.

Concerning this clone: The conserved phenylalanine or tryptophan is not found at the CDR3 terminus, so this likely reflects a read error. No DNA is shown, since the ends of the CDR3 on it are uncertain; the CDR3 is the one TCRdb lists. The chain uses TRBV11-2 and TRBJ1-1. The V gene's germline CDR1 is SGHAT and CDR2 FQNNGV. 13 amino acids form the CDR3, both terminal residues included. The CDR3 here is CASSLAGGSWVAA.

The chain joins TRBV4-1 to TRBJ2-3; 8 nucleotides match TRBD2. The CDR3 length is 15 residues. Trimming at V came to 1 base and at J to 4 bases, leaving 4 bases not matched to a gene. The germline CDR1 and CDR2 sequences are MGHRA and YSYEKL. CDR3 nucleotides: TGCGCCAGCAGCCAAGTGGGACTAGAGGCAGATACGCAGTATTTT. Its protein is CASSQVGLEADTQYF.

The chain links TRBV30 to TRBJ2-1; D uncertain. Germline CDR1 is GTSNPN and CDR2 is SVGIG (reference sequence). V was shortened by 4 bases and J by 3 bases, with 13 bases between the two germline ends. The length of the CDR3 is 14 residues. The CDR3 region is CAWTDPGSYNEQFF. The CDR3 DNA reads as TGTGCCTGGACCGACCCCGGAAGCTACAATGAGCAGTTCTTC.

The rearrangement uses TRBV5-1 and TRBJ2-3, with a possible D match to TRBD2 (5 bases). The CDR3 loop spans 14 amino acids. Trimming took 4 bases from V and 2 from J, leaving 11 bases between them. The germline V gene encodes CDR1 SGHRS and CDR2 YFSETQ. Here the CDR3 DNA reads TGCGCCAGCAGCACAGCGGTGATCACAGATACGCAGTATTTT. This encodes CASSTAVITDTQYF.

The CDR3 nucleotides are TGCGCCAGCAGCCAAGATCGGATATCGGGGCAAGAGCAGTTCTTC. As protein: CASSQDRISGQEQFF. The V and J genes are TRBV4-3 and TRBJ2-1, with D tentatively TRBD1 or TRBD2 (5 bases each). Trimming removed 0 bases from V and 10 bases from J, with 16 bases in between. Germline CDR1 LGHNA, CDR2 YSLEER. This CDR3 is 15 amino acids long.

V gene TRBV19 combines with J gene TRBJ1-5, with D unresolved. This CDR3 has 13 residues. The V end lost 3 bases, the J end lost 4 bases, and 7 bases lay between the germline ends. Germline CDR1 reads LNHDA; CDR2 reads SQIVND (reference sequence). CDR3 sequence reads: CASSMFRNQPQHF. The CDR3 coding sequence is TGTGCCAGTAGTATGTTTCGGAATCAGCCCCAGCATTTT.

The rearrangement uses TRBV12-3 or TRBV12-4 and TRBJ1-3; D not certain. V lost 1 base and J 11 bases, leaving 12 bases between the germline ends. This CDR3 has 13 residues. The DNA of the CDR3 is TGTGCCAGCAGTTTAGTTGGCCAGCCACCCATATATTTT. Its translation is CASSLVGQPPIYF.

The chain recombines TRBV19 with TRBJ2-1, with a possible D match to TRBD1 (7 bases). The CDR3 length is 15 residues. The germline gives CDR1 LNHDA, CDR2 SQIVND (reference sequence). Trimming took 7 bases from V and 6 from J, leaving 19 bases between them. The CDR3 DNA reads as TGTGCCAGTAAGGATGGAGGGGGCGTGGGCAATGAGCAGTTCTTC. This encodes CASKDGGGVGNEQFF.

The genes are TRBV29-1 and TRBJ2-5, with D perhaps assigned TRBD1 or TRBD2 (5 bases each). This CDR3 spans 12 amino acids. V dropped 6 bases and J dropped 6 bases, with 14 bases sitting between them. In germline, CDR1 is SQVTM, CDR2 ANQGSEA. CDR3 bases: TGCAGCGTCTCCGAGGGGCGGAAGACCCAGTACTTC. This codes for CSVSEGRKTQYF. The whole variable domain, remainder taken from reference TRBV29-1 and TRBJ2-5, is SAVISQKPSRDICQRGTSLTIQCQVDSQVTMMFWYRQQPGQSLTLIATANQGSEATYESGFVIDKFPISRPNLTFSTLTVSNMSPEDSSIYLCSVSEGRKTQYFGPGTRLLVL.

V gene TRBV5-1 combines with J gene TRBJ1-6; D is ambiguous. CDR1 is SGHRS, CDR2 YFSETQ, per germline. Trimming pared 0 bases from V and 9 bases from J, leaving 7 bases between. The CDR3 runs to 13 residues. The CDR3 sequence is CASSLAGSSPLHF. CDR3 coding DNA: TGCGCCAGCAGCTTGGCGGGGTCTTCACCCCTCCACTTT.